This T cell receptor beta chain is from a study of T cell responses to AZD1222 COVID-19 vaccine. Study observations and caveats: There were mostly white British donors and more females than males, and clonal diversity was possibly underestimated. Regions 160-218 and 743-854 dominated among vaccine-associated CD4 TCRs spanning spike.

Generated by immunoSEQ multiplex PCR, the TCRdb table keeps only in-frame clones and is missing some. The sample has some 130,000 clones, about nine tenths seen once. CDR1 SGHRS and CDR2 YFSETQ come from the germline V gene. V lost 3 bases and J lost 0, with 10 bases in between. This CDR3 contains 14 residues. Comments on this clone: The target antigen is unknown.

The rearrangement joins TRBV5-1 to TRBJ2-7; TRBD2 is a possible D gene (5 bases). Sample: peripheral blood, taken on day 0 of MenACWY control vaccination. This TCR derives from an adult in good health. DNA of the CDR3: TGCGCCAGCAGCTGGGCGGGCTCCTCCTACGAGCAGTACTTC. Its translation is CASSWAGSSYEQYF.